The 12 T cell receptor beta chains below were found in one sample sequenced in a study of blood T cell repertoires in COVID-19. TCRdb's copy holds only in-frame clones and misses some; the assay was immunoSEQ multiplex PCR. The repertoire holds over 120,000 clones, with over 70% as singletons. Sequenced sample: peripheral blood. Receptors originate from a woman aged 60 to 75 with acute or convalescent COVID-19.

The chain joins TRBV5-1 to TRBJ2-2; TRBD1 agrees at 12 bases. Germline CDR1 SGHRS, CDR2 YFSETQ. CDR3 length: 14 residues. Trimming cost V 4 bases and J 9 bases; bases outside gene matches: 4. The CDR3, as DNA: TGCGCCAGCAGCGGAGGGACAGGGGGCCGGGAGCTGTTTTTT. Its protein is CASSGGTGGRELFF.

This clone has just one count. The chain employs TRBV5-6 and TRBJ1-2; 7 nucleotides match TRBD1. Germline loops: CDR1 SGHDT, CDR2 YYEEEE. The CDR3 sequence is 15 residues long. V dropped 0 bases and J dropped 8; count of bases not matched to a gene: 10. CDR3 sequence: CASSLVTGEGGGYTF. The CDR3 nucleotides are TGTGCCAGCAGCTTGGTTACAGGGGAAGGAGGGGGCTACACCTTC.

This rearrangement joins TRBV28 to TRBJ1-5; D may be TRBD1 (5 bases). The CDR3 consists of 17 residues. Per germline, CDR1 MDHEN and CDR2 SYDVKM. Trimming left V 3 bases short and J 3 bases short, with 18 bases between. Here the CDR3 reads CASSLWGVIGINQPQHF. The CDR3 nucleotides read TGTGCCAGCAGTTTGTGGGGCGTGATTGGGATCAATCAGCCCCAGCATTTT.

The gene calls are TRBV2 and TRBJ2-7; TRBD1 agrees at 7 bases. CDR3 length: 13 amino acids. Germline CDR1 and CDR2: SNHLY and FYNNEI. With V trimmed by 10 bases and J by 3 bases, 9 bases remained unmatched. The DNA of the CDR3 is TGTGCCAACTCCCGGGACAGCCTCTACGAGCAGTACTTC. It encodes CANSRDSLYEQYF.

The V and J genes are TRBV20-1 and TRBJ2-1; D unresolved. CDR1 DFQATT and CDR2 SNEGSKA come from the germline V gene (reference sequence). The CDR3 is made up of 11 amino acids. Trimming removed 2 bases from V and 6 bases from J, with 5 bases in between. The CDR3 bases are TGCAGTGCTAGACCGTTCAATGAGCAGTTCTTC. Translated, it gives CSARPFNEQFF.

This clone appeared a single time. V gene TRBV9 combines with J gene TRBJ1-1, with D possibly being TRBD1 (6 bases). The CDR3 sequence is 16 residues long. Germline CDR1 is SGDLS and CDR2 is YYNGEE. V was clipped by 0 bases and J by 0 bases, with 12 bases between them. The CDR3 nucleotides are TGTGCCAGCAGCGTAGCTGGGGGGGCAGTGAACACTGAAGCTTTCTTT. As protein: CASSVAGGAVNTEAFF.

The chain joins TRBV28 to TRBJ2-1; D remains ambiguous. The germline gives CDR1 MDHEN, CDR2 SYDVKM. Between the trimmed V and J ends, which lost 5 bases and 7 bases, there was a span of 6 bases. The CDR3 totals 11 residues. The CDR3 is CASSLENEQFF. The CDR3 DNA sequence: TGTGCCAGCAGTCTGGAGAATGAGCAGTTCTTC.

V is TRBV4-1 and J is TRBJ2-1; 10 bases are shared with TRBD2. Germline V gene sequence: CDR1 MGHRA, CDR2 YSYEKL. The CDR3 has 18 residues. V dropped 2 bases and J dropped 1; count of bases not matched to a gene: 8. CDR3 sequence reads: CASSQKGSGRGSYNEQFF. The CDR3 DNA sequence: TGCGCCAGCAGCCAAAAGGGGAGCGGGAGGGGGTCCTACAATGAGCAGTTCTTC.

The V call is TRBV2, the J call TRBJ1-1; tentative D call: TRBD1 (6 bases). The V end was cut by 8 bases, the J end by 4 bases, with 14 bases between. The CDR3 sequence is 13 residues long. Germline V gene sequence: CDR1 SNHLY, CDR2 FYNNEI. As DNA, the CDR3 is TGTGCCAGCCCTGGCGGCAGGGGCACTGAAGCTTTCTTT. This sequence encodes CASPGGRGTEAFF. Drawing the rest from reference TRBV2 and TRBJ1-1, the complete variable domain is EPEVTQTPSHQVTQMGQEVILRCVPISNHLYFYWYRQILGQKVEFLVSFYNNEISEKSEIFDDQFSVERPDGSNFTLKIRSTKLEDSAMYFCASPGGRGTEAFFGQGTRLTVV.

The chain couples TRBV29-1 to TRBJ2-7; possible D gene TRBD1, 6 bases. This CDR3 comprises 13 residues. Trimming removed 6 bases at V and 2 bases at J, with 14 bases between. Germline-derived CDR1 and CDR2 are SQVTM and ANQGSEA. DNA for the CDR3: TGCAGCGTGGCACAGGGCCCCCCCTACGAGCAGTACTTC. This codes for CSVAQGPPYEQYF.

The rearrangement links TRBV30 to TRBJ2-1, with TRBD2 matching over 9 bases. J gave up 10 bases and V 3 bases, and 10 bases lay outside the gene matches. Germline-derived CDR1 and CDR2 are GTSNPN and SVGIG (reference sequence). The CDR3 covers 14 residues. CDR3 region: CAWRGLAGMGEQFF. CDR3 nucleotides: TGTGCCTGGAGAGGGCTAGCGGGAATGGGGGAGCAGTTCTTC.

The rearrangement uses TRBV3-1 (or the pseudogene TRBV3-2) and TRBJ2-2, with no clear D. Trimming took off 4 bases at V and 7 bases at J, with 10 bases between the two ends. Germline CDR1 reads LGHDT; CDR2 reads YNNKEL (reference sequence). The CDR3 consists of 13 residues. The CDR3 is CASSPARLGELFF. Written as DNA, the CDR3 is TGTGCCAGCAGCCCCGCCCGACTCGGGGAGCTGTTTTTT.